The clone carrying this TCR beta chain showed up just a few times. Antigen specificity is unknown. V lost 6 bases to trimming and J lost 7 bases, with 19 bases between them. The CDR3 loop spans 14 amino acids. Per germline, CDR1 SEHNR and CDR2 FQNEAQ (reference sequence). The data derive from a study of regulatory T cells in long-lasting Graves disease. Study-wide context: Patients with new Graves' disease had used antithyroid drugs below 3 months.

Findings of the study overall: When disease was persistent, TRBV28, TRBJ1-2 and TRBJ2-5 were the favored segments. What was studied was peripheral blood only, and not thyroid tissue.

Building the TCR beta libraries relied on iRepertoire HTBI primers, and CDR3 regions underwent Arm-PCR. TCRdb reprocessed the multiplex PCR reads with MiXCR, giving one entry per CDR3 protein. The repertoire holds around 500,000 distinct CDR3 sequences, about 16% seen once, with about 25% in the top ten. The time point was: newly diagnosed GD, antithyroid drugs for less than 3 months. RNA isolated from PBMCs was used to make the TCR library. American Thyroid Association guidelines defined Graves' disease diagnosis. The same data also contributed to another study, on T cells in Graves' hyperthyroidism and ophthalmopathy.

The rearrangement uses TRBV7-9 and TRBJ2-7; possible D gene TRBD2, 6 bases. The clonotype was recovered from a woman aged 35-65 years with Graves disease. The sample was peripheral blood mononuclear cells (PBMCs), taken at new diagnosis, from a patient treated with antithyroid drugs. The CDR3 here is CASRSGTGTWEQYF. The CDR3 DNA is TGTGCCAGCAGATCCGGGACGGGGACTTGGGAGCAGTACTTC.